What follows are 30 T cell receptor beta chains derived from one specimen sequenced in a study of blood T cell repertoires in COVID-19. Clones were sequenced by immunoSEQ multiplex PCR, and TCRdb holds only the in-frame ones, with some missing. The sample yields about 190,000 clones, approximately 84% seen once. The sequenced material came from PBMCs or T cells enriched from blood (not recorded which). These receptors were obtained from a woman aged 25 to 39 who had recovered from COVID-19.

CDR3: CASSPLQGATYEQYF. The CDR3 bases are TGTGCCAGCTCACCACTACAGGGGGCGACCTACGAGCAGTACTTC. This sequence joins TRBV18 and TRBJ2-7; 9 positions agree with TRBD1. CDR1 is KGHSH, CDR2 LQKENI, per germline. This CDR3 has 15 amino acids. The V segment lost 1 base and the J segment 2 bases; nucleotides outside the gene matches: 3. The whole variable domain, filled in from reference TRBV18 and TRBJ2-7, reads NAGVMQNPRHLVRRRGQEARLRCSPMKGHSHVYWYRQLPEEGLKFMVYLQKENIIDESGMPKERFSAEFPKEGPSILRIQQVVRGDSAAYFCASSPLQGATYEQYFGPGTRLTVT.

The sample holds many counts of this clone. The CDR3 coding sequence is TGTGCCAGCAGTTACCGGGACACCAACTATGGCTACACCTTC. Translation gives CASSYRDTNYGYTF. The V gene is TRBV5-8, the J gene TRBJ1-2; maybe TRBD1 (6 bases). The CDR3 length is 14 residues. V dropped 5 bases and J dropped 2 bases, with 13 bases sitting between them. The germline gives CDR1 SGHTS, CDR2 YDEGEE.

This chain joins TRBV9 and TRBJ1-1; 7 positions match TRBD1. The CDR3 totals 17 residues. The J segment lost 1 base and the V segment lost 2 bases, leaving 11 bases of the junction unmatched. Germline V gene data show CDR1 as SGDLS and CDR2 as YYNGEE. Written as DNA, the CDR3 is TGTGCCAGCAGCGTGGACCACAGGGGTTGGGCGAACACTGAAGCTTTCTTT. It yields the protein CASSVDHRGWANTEAFF.

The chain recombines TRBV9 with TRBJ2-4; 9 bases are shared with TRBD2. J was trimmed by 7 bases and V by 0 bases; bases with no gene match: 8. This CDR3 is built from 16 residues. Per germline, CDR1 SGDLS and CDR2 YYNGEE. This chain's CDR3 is CASSVEVAGVFNIQYF. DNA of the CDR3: TGTGCCAGCAGCGTAGAGGTAGCGGGAGTTTTTAACATTCAGTACTTC.

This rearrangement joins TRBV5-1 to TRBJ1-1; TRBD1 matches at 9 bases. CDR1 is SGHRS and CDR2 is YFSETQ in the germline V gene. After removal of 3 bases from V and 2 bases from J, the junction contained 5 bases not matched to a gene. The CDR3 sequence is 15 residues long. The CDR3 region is CASSWSTGGNTEAFF. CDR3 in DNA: TGCGCCAGCAGCTGGTCGACAGGGGGAAACACTGAAGCTTTCTTT.

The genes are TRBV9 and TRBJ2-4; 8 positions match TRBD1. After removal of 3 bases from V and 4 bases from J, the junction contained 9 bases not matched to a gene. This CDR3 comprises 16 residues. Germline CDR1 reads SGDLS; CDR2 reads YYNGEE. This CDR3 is CASSENTGTGKNIQYF. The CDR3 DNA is TGTGCCAGCAGCGAAAATACCGGGACAGGTAAAAACATTCAGTACTTC.

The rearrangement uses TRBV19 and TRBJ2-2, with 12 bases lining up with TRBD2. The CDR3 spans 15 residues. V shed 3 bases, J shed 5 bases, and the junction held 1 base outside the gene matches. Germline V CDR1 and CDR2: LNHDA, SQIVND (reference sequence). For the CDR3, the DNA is TGTGCCAGTAGTATGACTAGCGGGAGAACCGGGGAGCTGTTTTTT. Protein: CASSMTSGRTGELFF.

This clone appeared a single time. The CDR3 sequence: CASSVGGEQKSGEQYF. CDR3 sequence (DNA): TGTGCCAGCAGCGTAGGGGGGGAACAGAAGTCTGGCGAGCAGTACTTC. The chain combines TRBV9 with TRBJ2-7; possibly TRBD2 for D (6 bases). The CDR3 spans 16 residues. V was pared by 0 bases and J by 6 bases, with 19 bases between. From germline, CDR1 is SGDLS and CDR2 YYNGEE.

CDR3 DNA sequence: TGTGCCAGCAGTTCGGGGGGCAGAAACATTCAGTACTTC. It translates to CASSSGGRNIQYF. This sequence joins TRBV6-4 and TRBJ2-4; D possibly corresponds to TRBD2 (7 bases). This CDR3 is 13 amino acids long. Between the trimmed V and J ends, which lost 5 bases and 6 bases, there was a span of 11 bases. Per the germline V gene, CDR1 is MRHNA and CDR2 is SNTAGT.

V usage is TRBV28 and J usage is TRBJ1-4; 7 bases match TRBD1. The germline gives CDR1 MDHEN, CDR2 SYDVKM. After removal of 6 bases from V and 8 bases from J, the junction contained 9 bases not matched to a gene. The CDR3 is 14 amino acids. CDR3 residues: CASSLTGLDEKLFF. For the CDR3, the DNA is TGTGCCAGCAGCTTGACAGGGTTAGACGAAAAACTGTTTTTT.

CDR3 protein: CASSLAGTSGRDTQYF. The CDR3 nucleotides read TGTGCCAGCAGCTTGGCCGGGACTAGCGGGAGAGATACGCAGTATTTT. This chain joins TRBV5-4 and TRBJ2-3; 14 bases are a match to TRBD2. The CDR3 covers 16 residues. In germline, CDR1 is SGHNT, CDR2 YYREEE (reference sequence). With V trimmed by 0 bases and J by 5 bases, 2 bases remained unmatched.

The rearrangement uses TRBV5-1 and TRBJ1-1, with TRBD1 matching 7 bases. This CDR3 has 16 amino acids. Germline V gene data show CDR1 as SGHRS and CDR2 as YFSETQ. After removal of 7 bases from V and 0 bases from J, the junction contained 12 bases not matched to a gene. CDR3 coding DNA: TGCGCCAGCCATAAGGGTGGGGGACAGATGAACACTGAAGCTTTCTTT. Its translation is CASHKGGGQMNTEAFF.

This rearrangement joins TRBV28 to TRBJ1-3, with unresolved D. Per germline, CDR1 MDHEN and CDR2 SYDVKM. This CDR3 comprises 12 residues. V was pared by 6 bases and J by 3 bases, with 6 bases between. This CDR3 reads CASRLGGNTIYF. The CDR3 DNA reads TGTGCCAGCAGGCTAGGTGGAAACACCATATATTTT.

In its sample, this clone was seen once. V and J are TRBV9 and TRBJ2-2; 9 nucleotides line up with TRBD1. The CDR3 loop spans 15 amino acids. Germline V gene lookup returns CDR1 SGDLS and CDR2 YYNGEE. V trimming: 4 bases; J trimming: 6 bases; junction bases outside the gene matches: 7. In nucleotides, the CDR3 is TGTGCCAGCAGCCCCCAAGGACAGGGGCCCGGGGAGCTGTTTTTT. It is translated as CASSPQGQGPGELFF.

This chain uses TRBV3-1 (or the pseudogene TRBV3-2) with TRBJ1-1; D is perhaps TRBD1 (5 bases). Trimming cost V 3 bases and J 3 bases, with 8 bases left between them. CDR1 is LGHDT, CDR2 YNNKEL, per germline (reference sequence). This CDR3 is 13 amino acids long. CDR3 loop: CASSHGGDTEAFF. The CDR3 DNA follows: TGTGCCAGCAGCCATGGGGGGGACACTGAAGCTTTCTTT.

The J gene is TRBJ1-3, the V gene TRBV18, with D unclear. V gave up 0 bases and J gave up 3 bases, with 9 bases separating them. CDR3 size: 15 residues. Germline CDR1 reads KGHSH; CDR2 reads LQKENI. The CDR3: CASSPPMTLGNTIYF. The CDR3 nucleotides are TGTGCCAGCTCACCACCGATGACACTTGGAAACACCATATATTTT.

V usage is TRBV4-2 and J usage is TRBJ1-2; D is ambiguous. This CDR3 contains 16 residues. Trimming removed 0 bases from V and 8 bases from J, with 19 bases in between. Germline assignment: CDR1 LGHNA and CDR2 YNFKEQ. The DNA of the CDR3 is TGTGCCAGCAGCCAAGATCTCCGGATGAACGCGGGCGGCTACACCTTC. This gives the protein CASSQDLRMNAGGYTF.

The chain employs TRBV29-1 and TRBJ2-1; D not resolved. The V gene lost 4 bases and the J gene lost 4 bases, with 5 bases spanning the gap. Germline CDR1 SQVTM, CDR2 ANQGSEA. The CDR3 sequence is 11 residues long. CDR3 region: CSVVIYNEQFF. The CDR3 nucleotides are TGCAGCGTTGTCATTTACAATGAGCAGTTCTTC.

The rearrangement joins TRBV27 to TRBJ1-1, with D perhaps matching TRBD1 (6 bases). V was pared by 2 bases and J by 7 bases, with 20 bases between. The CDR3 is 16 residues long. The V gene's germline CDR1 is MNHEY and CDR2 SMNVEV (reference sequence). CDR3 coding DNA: TGTGCCAGCAGTTTAGGGGCCTTAAACAGGGCCAGTGAAGCTTTCTTT. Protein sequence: CASSLGALNRASEAFF.

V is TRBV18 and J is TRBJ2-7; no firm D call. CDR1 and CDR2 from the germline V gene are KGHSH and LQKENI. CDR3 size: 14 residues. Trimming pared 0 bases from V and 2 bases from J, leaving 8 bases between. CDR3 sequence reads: CASSPPGRTYEQYV. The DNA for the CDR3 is TGTGCCAGCTCACCACCTGGCAGGACCTACGAGCAGTACGTC.

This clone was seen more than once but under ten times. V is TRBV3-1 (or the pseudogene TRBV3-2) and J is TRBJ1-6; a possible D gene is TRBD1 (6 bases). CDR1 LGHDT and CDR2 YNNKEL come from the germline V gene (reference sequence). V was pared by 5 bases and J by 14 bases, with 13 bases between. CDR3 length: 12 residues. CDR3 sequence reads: CASSELDRSLHF. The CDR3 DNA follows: TGTGCCAGCAGCGAACTAGACAGGTCCCTCCACTTT.

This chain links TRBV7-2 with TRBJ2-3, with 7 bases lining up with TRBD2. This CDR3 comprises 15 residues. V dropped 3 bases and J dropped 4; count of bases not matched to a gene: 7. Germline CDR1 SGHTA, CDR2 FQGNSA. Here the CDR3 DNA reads TGTGCCAGCAGCTTGCGGTCGGGGAGGGCAGATACGCAGTATTTT. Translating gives CASSLRSGRADTQYF.

CDR3 residues: CATTSGQNSNQPQHF. CDR3 DNA sequence: TGTGCCACAACCTCGGGACAGAATAGCAATCAGCCCCAGCATTTT. This sequence joins TRBV6-5 and TRBJ1-5; 7 bases agree with TRBD1. Per germline, CDR1 MNHEY and CDR2 SVGAGI. After removal of 10 bases from V and 0 bases from J, the junction contained 9 bases not matched to a gene. The CDR3 runs 15 residues.

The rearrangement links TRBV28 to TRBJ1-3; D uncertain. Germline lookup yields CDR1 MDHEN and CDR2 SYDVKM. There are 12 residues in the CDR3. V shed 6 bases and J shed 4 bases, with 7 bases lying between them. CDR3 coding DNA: TGTGCCAGCAGCCCTAGGGGAAACACCATATATTTT. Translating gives CASSPRGNTIYF.

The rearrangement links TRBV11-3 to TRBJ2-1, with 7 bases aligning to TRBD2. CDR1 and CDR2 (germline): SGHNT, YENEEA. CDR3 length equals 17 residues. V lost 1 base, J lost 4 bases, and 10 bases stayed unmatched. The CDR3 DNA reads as TGTGCCAGCAGCTTAGGGGCGGGAGATAGAGCATACAATGAGCAGTTCTTC. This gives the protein CASSLGAGDRAYNEQFF.

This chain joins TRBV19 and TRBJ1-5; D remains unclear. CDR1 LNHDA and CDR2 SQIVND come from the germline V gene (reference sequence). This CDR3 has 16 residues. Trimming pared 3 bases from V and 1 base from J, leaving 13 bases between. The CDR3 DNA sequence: TGTGCCAGTAGTATTTTCGGGGTAACAAGCAATCAGCCCCAGCATTTT. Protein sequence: CASSIFGVTSNQPQHF.

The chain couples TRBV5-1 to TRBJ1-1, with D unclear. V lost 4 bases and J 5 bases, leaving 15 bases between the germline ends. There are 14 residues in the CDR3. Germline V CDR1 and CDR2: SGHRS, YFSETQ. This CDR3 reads CASSDRWSGTEAFF. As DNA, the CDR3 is TGCGCCAGCAGCGATCGGTGGTCCGGGACTGAAGCTTTCTTT.

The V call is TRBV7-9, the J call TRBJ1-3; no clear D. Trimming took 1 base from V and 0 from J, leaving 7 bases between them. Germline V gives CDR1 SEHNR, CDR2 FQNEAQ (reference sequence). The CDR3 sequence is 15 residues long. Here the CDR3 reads CASSLDRYSGNTIYF. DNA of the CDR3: TGTGCCAGCAGCTTAGATCGGTACTCTGGAAACACCATATATTTT.

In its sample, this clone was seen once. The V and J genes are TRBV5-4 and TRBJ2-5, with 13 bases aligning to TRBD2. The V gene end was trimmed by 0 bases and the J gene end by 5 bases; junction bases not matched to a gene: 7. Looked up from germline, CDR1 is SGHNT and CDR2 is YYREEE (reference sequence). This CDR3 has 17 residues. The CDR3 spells CASSLARTSGGVETQYF. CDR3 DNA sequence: TGTGCCAGCAGCTTGGCAAGGACTAGCGGGGGAGTGGAGACCCAGTACTTC.

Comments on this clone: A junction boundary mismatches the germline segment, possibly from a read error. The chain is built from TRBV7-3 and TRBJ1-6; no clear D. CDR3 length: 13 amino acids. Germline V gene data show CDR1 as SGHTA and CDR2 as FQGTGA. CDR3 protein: CASSITLRSPLHF. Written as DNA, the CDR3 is TGTGCCAGCAGCATAACCCTGCGTTCACCCCTCCACTTT. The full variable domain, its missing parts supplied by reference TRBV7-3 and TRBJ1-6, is GAGVSQTPSNKVTEKGKYVELRCDPISGHTALYWYRQSLGQGPEFLIYFQGTGAADDSGLPNDRFFAVRPEGSVSTLKIQRTERGDSAVYLCASSITLRSPLHFGNGTRLTVT.